Here is one T cell receptor beta chain with its context. What it binds is unknown. This table comes from immunoSEQ multiplex PCR, and its TCRdb copy is limited to in-frame clones, with some not included. The sample lists some 980,000 clones; around three quarters were seen once. In the CD4+ fraction, cells were divided into CD45RA+ naive and CD45RA-negative memory subsets. This record belongs to a study of shared clonotypes between healthy human individuals. V was cut by 5 bases and J by 1 base, with 13 bases left in between. CDR1 and CDR2 from the germline V gene are SNHLY and FYNNEI. The length of the CDR3 is 15 residues. General study points: In general, naive subsets displayed greater estimated richness than memory subsets did. The represented genetic and exposure-history diversity was limited by the small number of donors.

The receptor comes from a man between 18 and 35 years old in good health. The sample comprised memory CD4+ T cells sorted from blood. The subset: CD45RA-negative fraction. The chain uses TRBV2 and TRBJ2-3; possibly TRBD1 for D (5 bases). CDR3 sequence (DNA): TGTGCCAGCAGTCAAAGGGGATTCGGCACAGATACGCAGTATTTT. Its protein is CASSQRGFGTDTQYF. Using reference TRBV2 and TRBJ2-3 for the parts outside the CDR3, the full variable domain is EPEVTQTPSHQVTQMGQEVILRCVPISNHLYFYWYRQILGQKVEFLVSFYNNEISEKSEIFDDQFSVERPDGSNFTLKIRSTKLEDSAMYFCASSQRGFGTDTQYFGPGTRLTVL.